The entry below describes one TCR beta chain. The antigen is not known. Germline V CDR1 and CDR2: GTSNPN, SVGIG (reference sequence). CDR3 length equals 16 residues. V shed 0 bases and J shed 1 base, with 10 bases lying between them. TCRdb called the reads again in MiXCR, with one record for every CDR3 protein. The profile shows fewer than 650,000 distinct CDR3 sequences, roughly 42% of them singletons. The data derive from a study of T cell repertoires in cytomegalovirus infection. On the study more broadly: Use of recently identified HLA-C-restricted and well-studied HLA-B-restricted CMV epitopes was part of the study. Matching HLA type, along with CMV infection, was indicated by public TCR beta signatures. Study observations and caveats: Ex vivo, HLA-C-restricted CMV-specific TCR beta clonotypes prevailed over the rest of the response.

The chain recombines TRBV30 with TRBJ2-6; D is unresolved. The specimen comprised cultured PBMCs, sampled from culture after CMV antigen stimulation. The receptor's source is a human donor in good health (CMV status not recorded). Some clones in this sample may be carry-over from other donors' samples. In DNA form, the CDR3 reads TGTGCCTGGAGTGTTGGCTACCGATCTGGGGCCAACGTCCTGACTTTC. This translates into CAWSVGYRSGANVLTF.